This T cell receptor (beta chain) came from a study of PD-1 blockade in classical Hodgkin lymphoma (dated by TCRdb to the early 2020s). For context, the study as a whole: Nivolumab dosing was 3 mg/kg intravenously every 2 weeks, continuing until either disease progression or unacceptable toxicity. The study used TCR beta sequencing and CyTOF to define a peripheral blood immune signature of response to PD-1 blockade in classical Hodgkin lymphoma.

The Qiagen DNeasy kit was used to extract genomic DNA from unsorted PBMCs and from the negatively selected CD4+ and CD8+ fractions. Using primers that anneal to V and J segments, immunoSEQ multiplex PCR amplified the TCR beta CDR3 regions. A synthetic immune receptor repertoire was used to minimize amplification bias, and any remaining bias was removed computationally after sequencing. As for how the authors treated the data: Repertoire diversity was quantified as the Shannon entropy index using custom Python scripts. The unsorted, CD4+ and CD8+ repertoires were each analyzed separately, with the exception of combined analyses, where CD4+ and CD8+ sequences were merged in silico. A clone counted as expanded when the clone's frequency after treatment rose at least 2-fold relative to C1D1, and clones undetected at baseline were given a pseudocount of 0.5. Singleton clones were defined as clones with 0 or 1 copy at C1D1, and non-singleton clones were defined as clones with 2 or more copies. Clones expanded in unsorted samples were annotated as CD4+, CD8+ or unknown by matching protein sequences in sorted samples from the same patient. Diversity changes from C1D1 to C4D1 were tested in paired samples using Wilcoxon tests. TCRdb provides this immuneACCESS table in a form limited to in-frame rearrangements. Some clones are lacking; in checked studies, under half of them reflect an unresolved V gene, and why the rest are absent is not known. That table is the source of V, J and clone size, and D and trimming were worked out from the DNA. Present in this sample are around 4,000 clones, 71% of which were seen just once. Of the sample, roughly 51% falls within the top ten clones.

The V and J ends are trimmed by 9 bases and 2 bases, leaving 16 bases between them. The CDR3 covers 14 residues, taking in both the cysteine and the phenylalanine. Of the read, only the CDR3 DNA is kept; its 42 bases are in frame from base 1. CDR1 LNHDA and CDR2 SQIVND were looked up in the germline V gene (reference sequence). Overall study results and their limits: Baseline diversity similar to that of newly diagnosed patients was observed in trial patients achieving complete response, whereas significantly lower diversity was observed in partial responders and progressors. Lower diversity was observed in patients in whom nivolumab was started less than 1 year after ASCT, and these patients were excluded from later analyses so that confounding by immune reconstitution would be avoided. CD4+ but not CD8+ TCR diversity rose significantly by C4D1 (p=0.0027 vs p=0.16), most apparent in complete responders (p=0.02). Newly diagnosed patients were reported to have lower baseline TCR diversity than healthy donors, and relapsed/refractory patients were reported to have lower baseline TCR diversity still. The study was limited to a single clinical trial cohort, and causes of repertoire differences, possibly disease activity or prior therapy, remained undefined.

In the case of this clone: Its cognate antigen has yet to be identified. There are no base qualities to consult, and no much larger clone falls within one base.

In light of the paper, this sample's time point label describes: cycle 1 day 1 (C1D1), immediately before nivolumab initiation. Every trial patient had relapsed after autologous stem cell transplantation, and cohorts A, B and C differed in prior brentuximab vedotin exposure. The trial cohort was composed of 56 patients with relapsed/refractory classical Hodgkin lymphoma, for whom complete response, partial response or progressive disease was recorded as best overall response. Single-agent nivolumab was administered to trial patients in the multi-cohort phase II CheckMate 205 trial. An independent review committee assessed best overall response by applying the 2007 International Working Group response criteria. Trial PBMCs were obtained immediately prior to nivolumab initiation (C1D1) and on therapy at cycle 2 day 1 and cycle 4 day 1. Peripheral blood was collected in 8 mL Vacutainer Cell Preparation Tubes, from which PBMCs were isolated by centrifugation and then cryopreserved.

This TCR was sampled from a human donor with classical Hodgkin lymphoma. The specimen was peripheral blood mononuclear cells (PBMCs), collected at baseline. Recombination joined TRBV19 with TRBJ1-2; TRBD1 is a weak D gene call, 5 bases matching. The CDR3 has the sequence CASWPGGINYGYTF. The DNA reads TGTGCCAGCTGGCCCGGGGGGATAAACTATGGCTACACCTTC.